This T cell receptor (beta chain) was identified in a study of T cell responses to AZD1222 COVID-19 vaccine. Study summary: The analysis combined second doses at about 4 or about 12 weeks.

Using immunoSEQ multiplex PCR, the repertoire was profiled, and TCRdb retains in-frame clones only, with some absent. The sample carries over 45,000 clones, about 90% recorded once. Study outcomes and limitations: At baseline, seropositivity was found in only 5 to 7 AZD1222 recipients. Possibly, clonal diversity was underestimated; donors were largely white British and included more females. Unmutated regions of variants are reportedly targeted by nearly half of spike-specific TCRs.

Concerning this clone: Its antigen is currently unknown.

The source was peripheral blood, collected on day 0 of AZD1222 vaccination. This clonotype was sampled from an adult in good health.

CDR3 protein: CASSNGFSTDTQYF. CDR3 sequence (DNA): TGTGCCAGCAGTAACGGCTTTAGCACAGATACGCAGTATTTT. The chain uses TRBV9 and TRBJ2-3; D gene uncertain. V was trimmed by 5 bases and J by 0 bases, leaving 10 bases between them. The CDR3 has 14 amino acids. Germline-derived CDR1 and CDR2 are SGDLS and YYNGEE.